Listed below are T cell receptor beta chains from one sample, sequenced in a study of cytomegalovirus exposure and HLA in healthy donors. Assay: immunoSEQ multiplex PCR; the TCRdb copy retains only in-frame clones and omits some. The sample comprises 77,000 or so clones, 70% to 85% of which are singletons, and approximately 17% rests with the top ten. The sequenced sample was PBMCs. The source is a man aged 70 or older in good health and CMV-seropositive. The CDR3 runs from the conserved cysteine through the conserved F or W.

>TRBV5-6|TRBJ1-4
CASSLPGQAGNEKLFF
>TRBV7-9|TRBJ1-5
CASSPGQGRMATQHF
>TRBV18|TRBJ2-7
CASSRSAVGEQYF
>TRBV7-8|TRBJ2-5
CASSLAPGQGQETQYF
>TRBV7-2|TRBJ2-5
CASSLAGGRETQYF
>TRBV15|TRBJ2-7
CATSRGGGSYEQYF
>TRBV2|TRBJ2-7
CASRTGPYEQYF
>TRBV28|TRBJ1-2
CASSLSDRRVYGYTF
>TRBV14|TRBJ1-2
CASSQDYRGGYGYTF
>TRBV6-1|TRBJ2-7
CASSEAAGIQYEQYF
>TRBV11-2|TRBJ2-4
CASRRTSGDKNIQYF
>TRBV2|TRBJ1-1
CASSDSGNTEAFF
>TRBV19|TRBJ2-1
CASSIRQGANEQFF
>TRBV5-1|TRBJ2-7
CASSSRGTLFGYEQYF
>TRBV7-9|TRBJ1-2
CASSFGPSYGYTF
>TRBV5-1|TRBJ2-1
CASSPTLQTGVSNEQFF
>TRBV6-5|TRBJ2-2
CASRRAGELFF
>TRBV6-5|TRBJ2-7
CASSYEDNGNYEQYF
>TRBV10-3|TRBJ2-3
CATTGSNTDTQYF
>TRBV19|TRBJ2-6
CASRPSANVLTF
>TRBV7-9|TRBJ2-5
CASSPGTVLETQYF
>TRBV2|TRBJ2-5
CASSEGGGGETQYF
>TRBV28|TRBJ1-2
CASSLGRVNYGYTF
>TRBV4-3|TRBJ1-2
CASSQDTGGYTF
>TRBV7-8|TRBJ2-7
CASSSPRVVAYEQYF
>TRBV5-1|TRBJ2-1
CASYRAPGLAGGYNEQFF
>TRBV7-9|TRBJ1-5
CASSLDGTPNQPQHF
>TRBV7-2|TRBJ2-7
CASSLAQGAPYEQYF
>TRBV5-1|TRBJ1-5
CASSPGQSNQPQHF
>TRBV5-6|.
CASSLQNEQYF
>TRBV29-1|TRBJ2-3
CSVSRGRTDTQYF
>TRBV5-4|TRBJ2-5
CASSADIGRGQETQYF
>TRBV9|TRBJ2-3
CASSFGTGTSDTQYF
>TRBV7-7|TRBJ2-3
CASSQNLDSSDTQYF
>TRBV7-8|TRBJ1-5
CASSLGGQNNQPQHF
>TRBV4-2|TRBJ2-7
CASSQGTGLTYEQYF
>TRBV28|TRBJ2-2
CASSLAGEGTGELFF
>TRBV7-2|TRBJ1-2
CASSFRLERHGYTF
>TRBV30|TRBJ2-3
CAWTLAQAGLQYF
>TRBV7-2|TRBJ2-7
CASSSGTGAYEQYF
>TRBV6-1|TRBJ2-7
CASSERGSGYEQYF
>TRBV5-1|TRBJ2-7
CASSLEGVSYEQYF
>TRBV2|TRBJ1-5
CASSEQGVGSNQPQHF
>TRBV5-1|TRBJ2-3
CASSLGLAGATDTQYF
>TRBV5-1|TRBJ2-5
CASSTGQGQETQYF
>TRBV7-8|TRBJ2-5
CASSQGLAGEAATQYF
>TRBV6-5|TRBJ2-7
CASSYLAGGNYEQYF
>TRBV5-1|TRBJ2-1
CASSLVGGPYNEQFF
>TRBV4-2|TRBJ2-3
CASSQVKLADYTDTQYF
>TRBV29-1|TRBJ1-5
CSVGTVGGQPQHF
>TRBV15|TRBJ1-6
CATSRDSSPLHF
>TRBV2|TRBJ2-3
CASRRDRVGSTDTQYF
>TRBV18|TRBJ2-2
CASSPPSVTGELFF
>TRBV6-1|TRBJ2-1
CASTGGREGYNEQFF